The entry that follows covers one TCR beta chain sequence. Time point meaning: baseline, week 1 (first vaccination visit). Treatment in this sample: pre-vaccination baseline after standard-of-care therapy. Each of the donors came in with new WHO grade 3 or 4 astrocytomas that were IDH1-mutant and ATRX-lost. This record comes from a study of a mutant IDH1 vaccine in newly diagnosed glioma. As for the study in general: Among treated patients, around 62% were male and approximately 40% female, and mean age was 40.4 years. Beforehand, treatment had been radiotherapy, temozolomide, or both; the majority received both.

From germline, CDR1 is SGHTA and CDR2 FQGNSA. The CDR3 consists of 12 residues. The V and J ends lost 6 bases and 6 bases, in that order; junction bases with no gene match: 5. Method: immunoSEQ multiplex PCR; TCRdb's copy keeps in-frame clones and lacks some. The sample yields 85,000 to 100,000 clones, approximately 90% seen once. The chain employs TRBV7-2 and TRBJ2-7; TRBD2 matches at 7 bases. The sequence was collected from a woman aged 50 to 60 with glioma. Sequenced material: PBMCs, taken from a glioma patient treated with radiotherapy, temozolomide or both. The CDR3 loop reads CASRGRGVEQYF. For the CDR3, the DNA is TGTGCCAGCAGGGGTCGGGGGGTCGAGCAGTACTTC.